This paragraph reports one TCR beta chain. The antigen remains undetermined. The PCR had 60 Vbeta and 13 Jbeta primers. The data were produced by immunoSEQ multiplex PCR, yet TCRdb's version contains in-frame clones alone and is incomplete. The sample totals under 200,000 clones; its top ten clones hold approximately 0.8%. This sample was included in a study of cytomegalovirus exposure and HLA in healthy donors. The study's findings and limits: TRBV6-2, TRBV6-3 and some other V segments were excluded as indistinguishable.

V lost 1 base, J lost 0 bases, and 15 bases lay in between. Germline CDR1 reads KGHSH; CDR2 reads LQKENI. This CDR3 is 17 amino acids long. This receptor was taken from a woman between 18 and 30 years old in good health and CMV-seropositive. The chain recombines TRBV18 with TRBJ1-2, with D maybe TRBD1 (6 bases). The source material was PBMCs. The CDR3 sequence: CASSPRAGVEANYGYTF. For the CDR3, the DNA is TGTGCCAGCTCACCACGGGCAGGGGTTGAGGCTAACTATGGCTACACCTTC.